One TCR beta chain is described in this entry. Its specificity is not known. Multiplex PCR with BIOMED2 TRB-A/B primer pools amplified TRB rearrangements. MiXCR was run by TCRdb on the multiplex PCR reads, yielding one entry per CDR3 protein. The sample includes around 21,000 distinct CDR3 sequences, 30% of them seen just once. CDR3 length: 18 residues. V was pared by 5 bases and J by 0 bases, with 22 bases between. Each TRB amplification used roughly 230-550 ng of genomic DNA from blood. The data stem from a study of T and B cells in COVID-19 patients. The overall study: Peripheral blood came from COVID-19 patients with active infection or after recovery. General study findings and limits: No sequencing was yet done of CD4+, regulatory or CD8+ subsets, or of SARS-CoV-2-responsive or tetramer+ sorted cells. In COVID-19 patients, T cell receptor beta variable and joining gene use was reportedly strongly skewed. Exclusive to the recovered cohort were roughly 2,000 TCR clusters, some 30 of them with low generation probability.

This rearrangement joins TRBV12-3 or TRBV12-4 to TRBJ1-1; weak D call: TRBD1 (5 bases). The TCR comes from a human donor who had recovered from COVID-19. Input material: blood. The CDR3 region is CASSPLGGQSLMNTEAFF. In DNA, the CDR3 is TGTGCCAGCAGTCCTCTTGGGGGTCAGAGCTTAATGAACACTGAAGCTTTCTTT.